The source of this T cell receptor (beta chain) is a study of CD8 T cells in Susac syndrome. Findings of the study overall: The authors acknowledged that their TCR sequencing and HLA analysis involved a relatively small number of individuals.

TCR beta was sequenced from blood CD8+ and CD4+ T cells. Relapsing-remitting disease, either stable or active, was present in the treatment-naive patients who were the multiple sclerosis controls. CDR1 is SGHRS, CDR2 YFSETQ, per germline. V gave up 4 bases and J gave up 6 bases; unmatched junction bases: 8. The CDR3 contains 16 residues. Reverse transcription of 0.5 to 1 ug RNA was performed with random hexamers. With immunoSEQ multiplex PCR, TCR beta CDR3 was amplified across 54 Vbeta and 13 Jbeta. Each CDR3 protein is one row after TCRdb ran MiXCR on the immunoSEQ multiplex PCR reads. The table lists 300,000 or so distinct CDR3 sequences, just over 90% of them singletons. This clonotype was seen a single time. The target antigen is unknown.

The sequence was collected from a human donor with multiple sclerosis. The chain recombines TRBV5-1 with TRBJ2-1; 12 bases align to TRBD1. Sequenced material: CD4+ T cells from PBMCs. CDR3 bases: TGCGCCAGCAGCCGCGGTAGGGGACAGGGGGCCAATGAGCAGTTCTTC. Amino acids: CASSRGRGQGANEQFF.